These T cell receptor beta chains were read from a single sample in a study of blood T cell repertoires in COVID-19. The repertoire was sequenced with immunoSEQ multiplex PCR; TCRdb's copy has only in-frame clones and lacks some. The sample holds some 370,000 clones, 89% seen once. The sequenced sample was peripheral blood. All receptors derive from a man between 40 and 49 years old with acute or convalescent COVID-19. CDR3s include the opening cysteine and the closing phenylalanine or tryptophan. The D gene is left open where the match is weak. Only some rows state a clone size, as once, few, many or a class for expanded clones.

d_call,j_call,clone_size,v_call,cdr3_aa,cdr3_nt
.,TRBJ1-4,.,TRBV5-4,CAGPEGGLNEKLFF,TGTGCCGGGCCCGAGGGAGGGCTTAATGAAAAACTGTTTTTT
.,TRBJ1-3,.,TRBV3-1/TRBV3-2,CASSHNRDSGNTIYF,TGTGCCAGCAGCCATAACAGGGACTCTGGAAACACCATATATTTT
TRBD2,TRBJ2-1,.,TRBV9,CASSVGSSGNNEQFF,TGTGCCAGCAGCGTAGGATCTAGCGGGAACAATGAGCAGTTCTTC
.,TRBJ1-1,.,TRBV12-5,CASGLGSDTEAFF,TGTGCTAGTGGTTTGGGCAGTGACACTGAAGCTTTCTTT
.,TRBJ1-3,.,TRBV15,CATSRDDSSGNTIYF,TGTGCCACCAGCAGAGATGACAGCTCTGGAAACACCATATATTTT
TRBD2,TRBJ2-2,once,TRBV18,CASSPTSGMELFF,TGTGCCAGCTCACCCACTAGCGGGATGGAGCTGTTTTTT
.,TRBJ1-1,.,TRBV19,CASSMSAGVTEAFF,TGTGCCAGTAGTATGTCGGCAGGGGTCACTGAAGCTTTCTTT
.,TRBJ2-3,.,TRBV24-1,CATSAGGEGDTQYF,TGTGCCACCAGTGCAGGCGGGGAAGGGGATACGCAGTATTTT
.,TRBJ2-7,once,TRBV6-4,CASTGTTYEQYF,TGTGCCAGCACGGGGACAACCTACGAGCAGTACTTC
TRBD1,TRBJ1-2,.,TRBV4-1,CASSQQDRANYGYTF,TGCGCCAGCAGCCAGCAGGACAGGGCTAACTATGGCTACACCTTC
.,TRBJ1-5,once,TRBV12-3/TRBV12-4,CASSSTRDQPQHF,TGTGCCAGCAGTTCCACCAGGGATCAGCCCCAGCATTTT
.,TRBJ1-2,once,TRBV4-2,CASSQEWQDYGYTF,TGTGCCAGCAGCCAAGAATGGCAGGATTATGGCTACACCTTC
.,TRBJ2-7,few,TRBV27,CASSFGGTYEQYF,TGTGCCAGCAGTTTCGGGGGAACCTACGAGCAGTACTTC
TRBD1,TRBJ1-2,.,TRBV4-1,CASSQVGTGDGYTF,TGCGCCAGCAGCCAAGTAGGGACAGGGGATGGCTACACCTTC
TRBD2,TRBJ2-5,.,TRBV28,CASSIIGFAGTAGDQYF,TGTGCCAGCAGTATTATAGGTTTCGCGGGGACCGCGGGGGACCAGTACTTC
TRBD2,TRBJ2-1,.,TRBV19,CASTASGGILNNEQFF,TGTGCCAGTACCGCTAGCGGGGGCATACTAAACAATGAGCAGTTCTTC
.,TRBJ1-1,.,TRBV27,CASSLFRNTEAFF,TGTGCCAGCAGTTTATTCAGGAACACTGAAGCTTTCTTT
TRBD1,TRBJ2-3,.,TRBV7-3,CASSLRTGITDTQYF,TGTGCCAGCAGCTTAAGGACAGGGATCACAGATACGCAGTATTTT
.,TRBJ2-4,.,TRBV24-1,CATSESGRRGAKNIQYF,TGTGCCACCAGTGAATCTGGACGTAGGGGAGCCAAAAACATTCAGTACTTC
.,TRBJ2-5,.,TRBV11-3,CASSLVAGSETQYF,TGTGCCAGCAGCTTAGTAGCTGGGTCGGAGACCCAGTACTTC
.,TRBJ1-1,.,TRBV12-3/TRBV12-4,CASSSWASTEAFF,TGTGCCAGCAGTTCGTGGGCGAGCACTGAAGCTTTCTTT
TRBD1,TRBJ1-6,once,TRBV11-2,CASSWDSYNSPLHF,TGTGCCAGCAGCTGGGACAGCTATAATTCACCCCTCCACTTT
TRBD1,TRBJ1-4,.,TRBV6-2/TRBV6-3,CASSPRSGGFNEKLFF,TGTGCCAGCAGCCCTCGATCAGGGGGCTTCAATGAAAAACTGTTTTTT